This T cell receptor beta chain is drawn from a study of blood T cell repertoires in COVID-19 (TCRdb year 2020). The study in broad terms: Samples from collaborators originated in the United States, Italy and Spain and spanned both the acute and convalescent phases of COVID-19. The prospective study material was composed of cDNA or gDNA derived from T cells, B-cell-depleted T cells, or PBMCs. Subjects who had been exposed to COVID-19, were actively infected with it, or had recovered from it provided the deeply sampled blood TCRbeta repertoires that made up the dataset. The repertoires were released in a freely available public database meant as a resource for research on the immune response to SARS-CoV-2. Samples came from the ongoing ImmuneRACE study (first 160 participants) plus 1,254 subjects from 6 global collaborators. The sample metadata nearly always contained a de-identified subject ID, COVID-19 status, age in years and sex. HLA class I and class II types, where available, came from metadata supplied by the sample provider rather than from assay-based typing. Results the study describes overall, beyond this receptor: Clinical and demographic metadata were provided uncurated, with the amount varying by source and participant.

Collaborating institutions collected whole blood in K2EDTA tubes following their own protocols. For TCRbeta analysis, collaborator samples were shipped as frozen whole blood, as isolated PBMCs, or as DNA extracted from either sample type. TCRbeta CDR3 regions were amplified from genomic DNA by means of the immunoSEQ Assay, a bias-controlled multiplex PCR. The authors' pipeline ran thus. Nucleated cell counts per sample were estimated from amplification of reference gene primers within the assay. To quantify the absolute abundance of each unique TCRbeta CDR3 rearrangement, sequence reads were collapsed and filtered. Productive Simpson clonality was computed per sample as the square root of Simpson's diversity index over productive rearrangements. TCRdb holds this immuneACCESS table with in-frame rearrangements only. Some clones are missing; in checked studies, unresolved V genes explain under half, and the rest has no known cause. That table gives V, J and clone size, and the DNA gave D and trimming. This sample is represented by about 180,000 clones; over 75% of them were singletons. The top ten hold 6.5% of the sample.

Trimming costs V 1 base and J 3 bases, and their ends lie 7 bases apart. The cysteine opens and the phenylalanine closes a CDR3 of 12 amino acids. Left in the record is the CDR3 DNA by itself, 36 bases read in frame from the first base. The germline V gene (reference sequence) provides CDR1 GTSNPN and CDR2 SVGIG. A note on this clone: Its antigen target is currently unknown. Base qualities are not provided; no much larger clone lies one nucleotide away.

Recombination joined TRBV30 with TRBJ2-7; TRBD2 is perhaps the D gene, given 5 matching bases. The sample consisted of peripheral blood. The TCR comes from a man between 65 and 85 years old with active or convalescent COVID-19. CDR3 protein: CAWSGGNYEQYF. Read as DNA, the sequence is TGTGCCTGGAGTGGAGGGAACTACGAGCAGTACTTC.